Listed below are T cell receptor beta chains from one sample, sequenced in a study of Ad26.COV2.S vaccination and SARS-CoV-2 variants. Assay: immunoSEQ multiplex PCR; the TCRdb copy retains only in-frame clones and omits some. The data hold 400,000 to 500,000 clones, with roughly 87% observed a single time. Sequenced here: peripheral blood, sampled in a trial of Ad26.COV2.S vaccine versus placebo. The receptors shown here come from a person aged 18-60 years who received the Ad26.COV2.S COVID-19 vaccine or a placebo. Both conserved end residues are part of each CDR3. D genes are given only for firm matches. The listing skips clone size in some rows; elsewhere it reads once, few, many or a size class.

CDR3 DNA: TGTGCCAGCATGCCCGTCGGGACCCCAAATTCACCCCTCCACTTT; CDR3 protein: CASMPVGTPNSPLHF; J gene: TRBJ1-6; D gene: -; V gene: TRBV28; clone size: once
CDR3 DNA: TGTGCCAGCAGCAATGCCGTCTCCACCGGGGAGCTGTTTTTT; CDR3 protein: CASSNAVSTGELFF; J gene: TRBJ2-2; D gene: -; V gene: TRBV7-9; clone size: -
CDR3 DNA: TGCGCCAGCAGTCACCGTTCACAGAGCTCCTACGAGCAGTACTTC; CDR3 protein: CASSHRSQSSYEQYF; J gene: TRBJ2-7; D gene: -; V gene: TRBV23-1; clone size: -
CDR3 DNA: TGTGCCAGCAGCCAAGATCTGAGGGGAGAGGGGGCTGAGCAGTTCTTC; CDR3 protein: CASSQDLRGEGAEQFF; J gene: TRBJ2-1; D gene: TRBD1; V gene: TRBV4-2; clone size: -
CDR3 DNA: TGTGCCAGCAGCTCCCCTCACACAGATACGCAGTATTTT; CDR3 protein: CASSSPHTDTQYF; J gene: TRBJ2-3; D gene: -; V gene: TRBV7-2; clone size: once
CDR3 DNA: TGTGCCAGCGGGACCGACACCATATATTTT; CDR3 protein: CASGTDTIYF; J gene: TRBJ1-3; D gene: -; V gene: TRBV19; clone size: -
CDR3 DNA: TGTGCCAGCAGCTTAACCGGGGAGCTGTTTTTT; CDR3 protein: CASSLTGELFF; J gene: TRBJ2-2; D gene: -; V gene: TRBV11-3; clone size: -
CDR3 DNA: TGTGCCAGCAGTTGGACAGTAACAGATACGCAGTATTTT; CDR3 protein: CASSWTVTDTQYF; J gene: TRBJ2-3; D gene: -; V gene: TRBV6-5; clone size: -
CDR3 DNA: TGTGCCAGCAGTTACCAGGGGGCCCACGAGCAGTACTTC; CDR3 protein: CASSYQGAHEQYF; J gene: TRBJ2-7; D gene: TRBD1; V gene: TRBV28; clone size: -
CDR3 DNA: TGTGCCATCATGGGCACAGGGCGCTCCTACAATGAGCAGTTCTTC; CDR3 protein: CAIMGTGRSYNEQFF; J gene: TRBJ2-1; D gene: -; V gene: TRBV10-3; clone size: -
CDR3 DNA: TGTGCCAGCAGTTCCGAACACAGAGGGGGCAGTATGGTCACCGGGGAGCTGTTTTTT; CDR3 protein: CASSSEHRGGSMVTGELFF; J gene: TRBJ2-2; D gene: TRBD1; V gene: TRBV28; clone size: -
CDR3 DNA: TGTGCCAGCAGCTTGGTGCGGGGGGATACCTACGAGCAGTACTTC; CDR3 protein: CASSLVRGDTYEQYF; J gene: TRBJ2-7; D gene: TRBD2; V gene: TRBV5-8; clone size: -
CDR3 DNA: TGTGCCACCAGTAGTGGCCTCATCAATCAGCCCCAGCATTTT; CDR3 protein: CATSSGLINQPQHF; J gene: TRBJ1-5; D gene: -; V gene: TRBV24-1; clone size: -
CDR3 DNA: TGTGCCAGCTCACCACCGGTCGTAAAGCGGGAGCAGTTCTTC; CDR3 protein: CASSPPVVKREQFF; J gene: TRBJ2-1; D gene: -; V gene: TRBV18; clone size: -
CDR3 DNA: TGTGCCAGCAGCTTAGCAGGGTACGGAAACACCATATATTTT; CDR3 protein: CASSLAGYGNTIYF; J gene: TRBJ1-3; D gene: -; V gene: TRBV7-9; clone size: -
CDR3 DNA: TGTGCCAGCAGTTTCTCAATTGGCGGCGGGGAAAACACCTACGAGCAGTACTTC; CDR3 protein: CASSFSIGGGENTYEQYF; J gene: TRBJ2-7; D gene: -; V gene: TRBV6-2/TRBV6-3; clone size: -
CDR3 DNA: TGCGCCAGCAGCCAGGGACAGGGTGTAGATGAGCAGTTCTTC; CDR3 protein: CASSQGQGVDEQFF; J gene: TRBJ2-1; D gene: TRBD1; V gene: TRBV5-1; clone size: -
CDR3 DNA: TGTGCCAGCAGCTTGACTGTAGGACAGGGTTCCAATGAGCAGTTCTTC; CDR3 protein: CASSLTVGQGSNEQFF; J gene: TRBJ2-1; D gene: TRBD1; V gene: TRBV5-6; clone size: -
CDR3 DNA: TGTGCCAGCAGCTGGCAAGATACGCAGTATTTT; CDR3 protein: CASSWQDTQYF; J gene: TRBJ2-3; D gene: -; V gene: TRBV2; clone size: -
CDR3 DNA: TGTGCCAGCAGTTTTCGGACTGTAGGCTATGGCTACACCTTC; CDR3 protein: CASSFRTVGYGYTF; J gene: TRBJ1-2; D gene: -; V gene: TRBV28; clone size: -
CDR3 DNA: TGTGCCAGCGAGGCTGGACTGCGGTCCGGGGAGCTGTTTTTT; CDR3 protein: CASEAGLRSGELFF; J gene: TRBJ2-2; D gene: -; V gene: TRBV9; clone size: few
CDR3 DNA: TGTGCCAGCAGCTCCGGGGGATTAACTGAAGCTTTCTTT; CDR3 protein: CASSSGGLTEAFF; J gene: TRBJ1-1; D gene: -; V gene: TRBV7-3; clone size: -
CDR3 DNA: TGTGCCAGTAGTTGGAGCGGACACAACACCGGGGAGCTGTTTTTT; CDR3 protein: CASSWSGHNTGELFF; J gene: TRBJ2-2; D gene: -; V gene: TRBV19; clone size: -
CDR3 DNA: TGTGCCAGCAGCCCCGCCAGACAGGGGTTCGGGGAGCTGTTTTTT; CDR3 protein: CASSPARQGFGELFF; J gene: TRBJ2-2; D gene: TRBD1; V gene: TRBV7-3; clone size: -
CDR3 DNA: TGCGCCAGCAGCCCAGGGGGACCCCAAGAGACCCAGTACTTC; CDR3 protein: CASSPGGPQETQYF; J gene: TRBJ2-5; D gene: TRBD1; V gene: TRBV5-1; clone size: once
CDR3 DNA: TGTGCCACCAAGAGGGGCTCTGGGGCCAACGTCCTGACTTTC; CDR3 protein: CATKRGSGANVLTF; J gene: TRBJ2-6; D gene: -; V gene: TRBV28; clone size: -
CDR3 DNA: TGTGCCAGCAGTTACTCTTTTAGACAGAACACTGAAGCTTTCTTT; CDR3 protein: CASSYSFRQNTEAFF; J gene: TRBJ1-1; D gene: -; V gene: TRBV6-2/TRBV6-3; clone size: -